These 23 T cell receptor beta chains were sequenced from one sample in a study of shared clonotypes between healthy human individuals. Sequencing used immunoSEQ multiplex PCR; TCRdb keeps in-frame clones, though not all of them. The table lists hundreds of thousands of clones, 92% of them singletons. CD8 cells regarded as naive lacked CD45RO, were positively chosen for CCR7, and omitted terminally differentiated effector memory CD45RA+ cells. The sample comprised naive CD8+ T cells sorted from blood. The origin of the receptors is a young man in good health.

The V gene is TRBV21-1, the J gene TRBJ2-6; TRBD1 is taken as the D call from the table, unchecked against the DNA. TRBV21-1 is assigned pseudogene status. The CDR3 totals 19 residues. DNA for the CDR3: TGTGCCAGCAGCAAACCCGGGACAGGGAGAGGCTCTGGGGCCAACGTCCTGACTTTC. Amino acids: CASSKPGTGRGSGANVLTF.

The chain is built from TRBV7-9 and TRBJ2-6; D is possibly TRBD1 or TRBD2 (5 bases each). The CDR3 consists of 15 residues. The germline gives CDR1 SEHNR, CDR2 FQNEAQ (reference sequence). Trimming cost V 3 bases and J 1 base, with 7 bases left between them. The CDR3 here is CASSFEGSGANVLTF. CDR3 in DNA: TGTGCCAGCAGCTTCGAGGGGTCTGGGGCCAACGTCCTGACTTTC.

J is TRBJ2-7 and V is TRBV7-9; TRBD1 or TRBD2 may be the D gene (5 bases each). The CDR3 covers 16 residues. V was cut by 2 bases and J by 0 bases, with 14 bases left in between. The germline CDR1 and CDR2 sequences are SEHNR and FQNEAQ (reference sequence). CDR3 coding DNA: TGTGCCAGCAGCTTATCGGTGGGGGTCCACTCCTACGAGCAGTACTTC. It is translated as CASSLSVGVHSYEQYF.

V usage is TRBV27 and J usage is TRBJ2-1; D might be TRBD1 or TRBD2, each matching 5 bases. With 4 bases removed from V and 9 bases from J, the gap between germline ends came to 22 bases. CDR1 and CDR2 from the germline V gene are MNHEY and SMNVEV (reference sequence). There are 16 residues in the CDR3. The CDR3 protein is CASSWTGTGSSIEQFF. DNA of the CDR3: TGTGCCAGCAGTTGGACCGGGACCGGATCGTCAATTGAGCAGTTCTTC.

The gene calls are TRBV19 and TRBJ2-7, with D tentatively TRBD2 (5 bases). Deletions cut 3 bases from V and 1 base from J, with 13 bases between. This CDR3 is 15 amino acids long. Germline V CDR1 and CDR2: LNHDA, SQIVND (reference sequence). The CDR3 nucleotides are TGTGCCAGTAGTATGGTCAGCGGACGTTCCTACGAGCAGTACTTC. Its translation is CASSMVSGRSYEQYF.

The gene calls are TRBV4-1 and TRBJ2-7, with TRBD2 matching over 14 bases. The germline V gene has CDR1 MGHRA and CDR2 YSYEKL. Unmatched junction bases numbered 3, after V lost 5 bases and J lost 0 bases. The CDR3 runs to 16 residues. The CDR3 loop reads CASSDGLAGGSYEQYF. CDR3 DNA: TGCGCCAGCAGCGACGGACTAGCGGGAGGCTCCTACGAGCAGTACTTC.

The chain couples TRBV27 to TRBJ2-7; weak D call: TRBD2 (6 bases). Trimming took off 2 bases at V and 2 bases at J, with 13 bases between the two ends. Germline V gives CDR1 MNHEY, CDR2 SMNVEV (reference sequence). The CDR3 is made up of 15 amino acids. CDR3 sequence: CASSLGGRAPYEQYF. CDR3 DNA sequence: TGTGCCAGCAGTTTAGGAGGGCGGGCCCCCTACGAGCAGTACTTC.

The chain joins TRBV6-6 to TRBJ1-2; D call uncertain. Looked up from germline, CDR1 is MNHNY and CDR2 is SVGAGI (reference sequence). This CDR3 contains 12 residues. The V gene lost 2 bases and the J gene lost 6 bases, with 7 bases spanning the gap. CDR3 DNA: TGTGCCAGCAGTTACCTGTTGAATGGCTACACCTTC. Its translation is CASSYLLNGYTF.

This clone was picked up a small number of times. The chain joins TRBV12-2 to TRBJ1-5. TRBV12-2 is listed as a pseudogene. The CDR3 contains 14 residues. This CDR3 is CASRLGRGNQPQHF. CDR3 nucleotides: TGTGCAAGTCGCTTAGGGAGGGGGAATCAGCCCCAGCATTTT.

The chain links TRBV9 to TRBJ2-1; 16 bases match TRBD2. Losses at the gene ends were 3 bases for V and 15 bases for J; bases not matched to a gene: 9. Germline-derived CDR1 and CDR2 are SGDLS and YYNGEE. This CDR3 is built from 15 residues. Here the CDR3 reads CASSGTTGTSGRVFF. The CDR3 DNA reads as TGTGCCAGCAGCGGAACTACCGGGACTAGCGGGAGGGTGTTCTTC.

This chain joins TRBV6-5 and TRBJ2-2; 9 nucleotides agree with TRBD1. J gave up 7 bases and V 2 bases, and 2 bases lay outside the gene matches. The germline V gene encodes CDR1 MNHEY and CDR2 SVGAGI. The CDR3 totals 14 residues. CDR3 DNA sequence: TGTGCCAGCAGTTACGACAGGGGGATCGGGGAGCTGTTTTTT. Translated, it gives CASSYDRGIGELFF.

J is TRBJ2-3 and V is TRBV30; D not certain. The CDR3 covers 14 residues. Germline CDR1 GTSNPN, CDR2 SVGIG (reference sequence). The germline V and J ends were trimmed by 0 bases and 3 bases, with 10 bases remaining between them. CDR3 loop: CAWSVGASTDTQYF. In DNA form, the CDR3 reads TGTGCCTGGAGTGTAGGAGCGTCAACAGATACGCAGTATTTT.

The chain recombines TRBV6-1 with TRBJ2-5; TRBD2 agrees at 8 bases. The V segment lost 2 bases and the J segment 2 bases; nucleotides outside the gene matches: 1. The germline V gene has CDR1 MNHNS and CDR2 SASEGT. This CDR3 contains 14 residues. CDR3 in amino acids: CASSETSGQETQYF. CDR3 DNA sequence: TGTGCCAGCAGTGAAACTAGCGGACAAGAGACCCAGTACTTC.

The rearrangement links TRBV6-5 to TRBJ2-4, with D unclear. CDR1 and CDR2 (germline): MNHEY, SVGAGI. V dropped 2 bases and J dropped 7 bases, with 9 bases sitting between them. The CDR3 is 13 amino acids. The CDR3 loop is CASSYGVRNIQYF. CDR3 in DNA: TGTGCCAGCAGTTACGGGGTCAGGAACATTCAGTACTTC.

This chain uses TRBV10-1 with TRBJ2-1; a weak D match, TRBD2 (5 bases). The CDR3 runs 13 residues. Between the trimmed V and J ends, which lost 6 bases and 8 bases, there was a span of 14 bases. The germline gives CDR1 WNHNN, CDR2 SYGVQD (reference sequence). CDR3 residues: CASRDSVLDEQFF. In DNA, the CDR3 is TGCGCCAGCAGGGATAGCGTCTTGGATGAGCAGTTCTTC.

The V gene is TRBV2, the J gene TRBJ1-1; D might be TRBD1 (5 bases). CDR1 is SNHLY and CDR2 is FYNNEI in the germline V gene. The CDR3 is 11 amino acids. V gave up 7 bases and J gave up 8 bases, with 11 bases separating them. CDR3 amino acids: CASKGAREAFF. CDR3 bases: TGTGCCAGCAAAGGGGCTAGAGAAGCTTTCTTT.

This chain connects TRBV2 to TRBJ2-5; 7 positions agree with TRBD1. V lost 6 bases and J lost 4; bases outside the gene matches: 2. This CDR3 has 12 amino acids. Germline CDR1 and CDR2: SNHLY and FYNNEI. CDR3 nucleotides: TGTGCCAGCAGAAACAGGGGAGAGACCCAGTACTTC. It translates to CASRNRGETQYF.

CDR3 residues: CASSDELNDGWREGNEQYF. The DNA for the CDR3 is TGTGCCAGCAGTGACGAACTAAATGACGGGTGGCGGGAGGGCAACGAGCAGTACTTC. This chain connects TRBV2 to TRBJ2-7; 9 nucleotides agree with TRBD2. The ends lost 3 bases at V and 5 bases at J; junction bases unmatched: 20. The germline gives CDR1 SNHLY, CDR2 FYNNEI. The CDR3 is 19 amino acids.

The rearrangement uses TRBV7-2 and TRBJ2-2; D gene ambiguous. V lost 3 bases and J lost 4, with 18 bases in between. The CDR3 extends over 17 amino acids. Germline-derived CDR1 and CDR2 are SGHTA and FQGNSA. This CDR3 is CASSFYYPPTVTGELFF. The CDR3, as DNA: TGTGCCAGCAGCTTCTATTACCCCCCCACGGTCACCGGGGAGCTGTTTTTT.

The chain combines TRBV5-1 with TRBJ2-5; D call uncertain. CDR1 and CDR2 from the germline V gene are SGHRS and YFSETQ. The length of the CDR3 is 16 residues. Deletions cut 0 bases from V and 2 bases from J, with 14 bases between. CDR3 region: CASSLAGPTPQETQYF. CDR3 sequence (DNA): TGCGCCAGCAGCTTGGCAGGTCCTACCCCTCAAGAGACCCAGTACTTC.

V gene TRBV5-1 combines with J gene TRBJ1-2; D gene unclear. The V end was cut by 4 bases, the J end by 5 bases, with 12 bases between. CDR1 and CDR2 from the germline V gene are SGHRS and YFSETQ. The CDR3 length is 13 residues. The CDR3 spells CASSHGQDYGYTF. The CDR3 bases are TGCGCCAGCAGCCATGGGCAGGATTATGGCTACACCTTC.

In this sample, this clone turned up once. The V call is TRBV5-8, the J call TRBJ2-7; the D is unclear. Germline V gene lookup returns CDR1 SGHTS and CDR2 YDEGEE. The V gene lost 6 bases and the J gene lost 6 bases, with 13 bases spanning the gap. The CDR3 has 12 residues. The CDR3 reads CASTPFWGEQYF. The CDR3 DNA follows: TGTGCCAGCACCCCGTTTTGGGGCGAGCAGTACTTC.

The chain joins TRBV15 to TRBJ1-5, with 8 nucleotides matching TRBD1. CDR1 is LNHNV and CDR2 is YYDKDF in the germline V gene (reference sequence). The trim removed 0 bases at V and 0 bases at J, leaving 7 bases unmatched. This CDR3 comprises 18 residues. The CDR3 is CATSRDGQGGTSNQPQHF. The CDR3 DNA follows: TGTGCCACCAGCAGAGATGGACAGGGTGGTACTAGCAATCAGCCCCAGCATTTT.